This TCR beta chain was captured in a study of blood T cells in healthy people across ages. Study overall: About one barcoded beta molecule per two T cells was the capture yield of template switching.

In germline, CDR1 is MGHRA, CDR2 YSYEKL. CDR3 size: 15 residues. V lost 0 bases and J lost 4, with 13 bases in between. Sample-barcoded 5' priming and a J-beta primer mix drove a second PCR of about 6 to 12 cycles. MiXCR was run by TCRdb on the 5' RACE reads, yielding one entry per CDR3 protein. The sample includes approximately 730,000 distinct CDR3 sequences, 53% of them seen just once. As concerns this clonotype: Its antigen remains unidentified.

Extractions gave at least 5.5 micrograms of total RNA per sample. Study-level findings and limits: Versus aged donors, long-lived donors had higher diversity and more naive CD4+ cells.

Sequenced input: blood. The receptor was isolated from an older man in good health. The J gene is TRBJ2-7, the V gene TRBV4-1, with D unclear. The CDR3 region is CASSQDLTGRYEQYF. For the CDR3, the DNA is TGCGCCAGCAGCCAAGATCTGACGGGCAGGTACGAGCAGTACTTC.